The rows below give T cell receptor beta chains drawn from one sample of a study of CD4+ T cells in melanoma. Using immunoSEQ multiplex PCR, the repertoire was profiled, and TCRdb retains in-frame clones only, with some absent. The repertoire holds about 50,000 clones, with 89% as singletons. The sequenced material came from peripheral blood. These receptors all stem from a human donor with melanoma. The CDR3 runs from the conserved cysteine through the conserved F or W. Fields, in order: CDR3 DNA, CDR3 protein, D gene, V gene, clone size, J gene. A D gene is named only where the DNA matches it firmly. Part of the rows lack a size; the others show once, few, many or a class for expanded clones.

TGTGCCAGCAGCCCGCTGGGGGTAGGGGAGACCCAGTACTTC CASSPLGVGETQYF . TRBV7-6 once TRBJ2-5
TGTGCCAGCAGTGACTCGGGACACCTTCTATCCTATAATTCACCCCTCCACTTT CASSDSGHLLSYNSPLHF . TRBV6-4 . TRBJ1-6
TGTGCCAGCAGCTTAGGACAGGGGACCAATGAGCAGTTCTTC CASSLGQGTNEQFF TRBD1 TRBV7-9 medium-sized TRBJ2-1
TGTGCCAGCATTGGCAGGGAAGCATCACCCCTCCACTTT CASIGREASPLHF . TRBV28 few TRBJ1-6
TGCGCCAGCAGCCAAGGCCAGGGATTGGTCCCGAAGCATGGCTACACCTTC CASSQGQGLVPKHGYTF . TRBV5-4 . TRBJ1-2
TGTGCCAGCTCACCACCTGTGCCGGGGCTGAACTATGGCTACACCTTC CASSPPVPGLNYGYTF . TRBV18 . TRBJ1-2
TGCGCCAGCAGTGAGTCCCGTTTGTTCTACGAGCAGTACTTC CASSESRLFYEQYF . TRBV10-2 few TRBJ2-7
TGTGCCAGCAGTGAAGTATCGTGGGAGCAGTACTTC CASSEVSWEQYF . TRBV2 . TRBJ2-7
TGCGCCAGCAGGCCAGGGAACACCGGGGAGCTGTTTTTT CASRPGNTGELFF . TRBV10-2 . TRBJ2-2
TGTGCCAGCAGTTACCTAAAAGGGTGGGACACTGAAGCTTTCTTT CASSYLKGWDTEAFF . TRBV6-5 . TRBJ1-1